The 9 T cell receptor beta chains below all came from one sample that was sequenced in a study of T cells in Graves' hyperthyroidism and ophthalmopathy (dated by TCRdb to between 2019 and 2020). Library preparation employed multiplex PCR. This sample was sequenced with an Illumina HiSeq 2000. The TCR beta CDR3 regions were amplified from RNA transcripts. The TCR CDR3 was subjected to a first round of RT-PCR using the HTBI primer set and the Qiagen OneStep RT-PCR kit. TCRdb applied fastp at Q25 and MiXCR to the public reads, then kept only in-frame beta chains. Each CDR3 protein appears once, grouped with its most common genes and DNA. Within this sample are 300,000 to 350,000 distinct CDR3 sequences, with roughly 15% of them counted one time only. The ten top clones hold around 34% of the sample. Sample: blood. Receptors were obtained from a man aged 30-40 years with Graves' hyperthyroidism.

This clonotype was recorded at least ten times. The chain employs TRBV27 and TRBJ2-6; no reliable D call. Germline V gene sequence: CDR1 MNHEY, CDR2 SMNVEV (reference sequence). Between the trimmed V and J ends, which lost 0 bases and 4 bases, there was a span of 10 bases. This CDR3 comprises 16 residues. This CDR3 is CASSLSFGSGANVLTF. The DNA of the CDR3 is TGTGCCAGCAGTTTATCGTTCGGGTCAGGGGCCAACGTCCTGACTTTC.

This clonotype was detected many times. The V and J genes are TRBV30 and TRBJ1-6; maybe TRBD1 (5 bases). Germline values: CDR1 GTSNPN, CDR2 SVGIG (reference sequence). This CDR3 is built from 12 residues. The ends were cut back, 5 bases at V and 10 bases at J, with 12 bases in the middle. The CDR3 DNA follows: TGTGCCTGGGGGGGAGGGGAATCACCCCTCCACTTT. Translation: CAWGGGESPLHF.

This clonotype was counted ten times or more. For the CDR3, the DNA is TGTGCCAGCAGCTTATTTAGGACAGGACCCTACGAGCAGTACTTC. Translation: CASSLFRTGPYEQYF. The chain joins TRBV11-2 to TRBJ2-7; TRBD1 matches 7 bases. Trimming took 2 bases from V and 2 from J; bases not matched to a gene: 6. The CDR3 runs to 15 residues. Germline loops: CDR1 SGHAT, CDR2 FQNNGV.

This clonotype was recorded many times. The chain carries TRBV7-9 and TRBJ2-7; maybe TRBD1 (6 bases). V lost 1 base, J lost 2 bases, and 12 bases lay in between. CDR1 and CDR2 (germline): SEHNR, FQNEAQ (reference sequence). This CDR3 is 15 amino acids long. The CDR3: CASSLGWGPTYEQYF. CDR3 nucleotide sequence: TGTGCCAGCAGCTTAGGTTGGGGGCCAACCTACGAGCAGTACTTC.

There are a few counts of this clonotype. This chain uses TRBV6-5 with TRBJ1-4; D is unresolved. Per the germline V gene, CDR1 is MNHEY and CDR2 is SVGAGI. Trimming removed 0 bases from V and 1 base from J, with 6 bases in between. This CDR3 contains 15 residues. As DNA, the CDR3 is TGTGCCAGCAGTTACTCCTGGGGAACTAATGAAAAACTGTTTTTT. Translation: CASSYSWGTNEKLFF.

V gene TRBV25-1 combines with J gene TRBJ2-1, with 9 bases that match TRBD1. Germline V gene lookup returns CDR1 MGHDK and CDR2 SYGVNS. CDR3 length equals 15 residues. V gave up 6 bases and J gave up 9 bases; unmatched junction bases: 12. CDR3: CASSRGQGMAFEQFF. The CDR3 bases are TGTGCCAGCAGCAGGGGACAGGGTATGGCATTTGAGCAGTTCTTC.

Many counts were recorded for this clonotype. The chain couples TRBV3-1 to TRBJ1-1; tentative D call: TRBD1 (6 bases). The CDR3 is 16 amino acids. The germline CDR1 and CDR2 sequences are LGHDT and YNNKEL (reference sequence). Trimming cost V 4 bases and J 4 bases, with 19 bases left between them. The CDR3 DNA follows: TGTGCCAGCAGCCTTCTCGCCGGGGGCGAGGTCACTGAAGCTTTCTTT. This encodes CASSLLAGGEVTEAFF.

This clonotype was counted at least ten times. The CDR3 DNA follows: TGCGCCAGCAGCCGCGGGGGCACTGAAGCTTTCTTT. This encodes CASSRGGTEAFF. The chain carries TRBV4-1 and TRBJ1-1; TRBD1 is a possible D gene (5 bases). The CDR3 covers 12 residues. V was shortened by 4 bases and J by 4 bases, with 7 bases between the two germline ends. Looked up from germline, CDR1 is MGHRA and CDR2 is YSYEKL.

Regarding this clonotype: Possible read error: a much larger clone is one base away. The CDR3: CATSRAPAKPVNTEAFF. In DNA form, the CDR3 reads TGTGCCACCAGCAGAGCCCCAGCTAAGCCTGTGAACACTGAAGCTTTCTTT. The chain recombines TRBV15 with TRBJ1-1; D is ambiguous. In germline, CDR1 is LNHNV, CDR2 YYDKDF (reference sequence). CDR3 length: 17 residues. Trimming cost V 1 base and J 0 bases, with 15 bases left between them.